The 10 T cell receptor beta chains listed next were all sequenced from one sample in a study of T cells in Graves' hyperthyroidism and ophthalmopathy. Amplification of TCR beta CDR3 regions was performed using RNA transcripts as template. First-round RT-PCR with HTBI primers amplified the TCR CDR3 region. TCRdb reanalysed the multiplex PCR reads using MiXCR and keeps one entry per CDR3 protein. This table has some 740,000 distinct CDR3 sequences, 14% appearing once. The sample was blood. The receptors derive from a young woman with Graves' hyperthyroidism.

This clonotype was seen at least ten times. The CDR3 nucleotides read TGTGCCAGCAGTTGGCCGCGACAGGGAAGTCAGCCCCAGCATTTT. This translates into CASSWPRQGSQPQHF. The chain recombines TRBV28 with TRBJ1-5; 7 nucleotides agree with TRBD1. The CDR3 has 15 residues. The germline CDR1 and CDR2 sequences are MDHEN and SYDVKM. V shed 4 bases, J shed 6 bases, and the junction held 9 bases outside the gene matches. Full variable domain (remainder filled in from reference TRBV28 and TRBJ1-5): DVKVTQSSRYLVKRTGEKVFLECVQDMDHENMFWYRQDPGLGLRLIYFSYDVKMKEKGDIPEGYSVSREKKERFSLILESASTNQTSMYLCASSWPRQGSQPQHFGDGTRLSIL.

This clonotype was recorded a few times. The CDR3 is CSVRDRDSYEQYF. CDR3 DNA sequence: TGCAGCGTAAGGGACAGAGACTCCTACGAGCAGTACTTC. The chain uses TRBV29-1 and TRBJ2-7, with 7 bases that match TRBD1. The germline V gene has CDR1 SQVTM and CDR2 ANQGSEA. The CDR3 extends over 13 amino acids. J was trimmed by 0 bases and V by 6 bases; bases with no gene match: 5.

This clonotype was counted only a few times. The genes are TRBV28 and TRBJ1-2, with no clear D. With 5 bases removed from V and 8 bases from J, the gap between germline ends came to 12 bases. Germline values: CDR1 MDHEN, CDR2 SYDVKM. There are 12 residues in the CDR3. The CDR3 coding sequence is TGTGCCAGCAGTCCACCCGGTCGGGGCTACACCTTC. Residues: CASSPPGRGYTF.

V is TRBV27 and J is TRBJ2-1; the D gene could be TRBD1 or TRBD2 (5 bases each). The CDR3 is made up of 15 amino acids. Deletions cut 3 bases from V and 5 bases from J, with 14 bases between. CDR1 and CDR2 from the germline V gene are MNHEY and SMNVEV (reference sequence). This CDR3 reads CASSLGDRPNNEQFF. DNA of the CDR3: TGTGCCAGCAGTTTGGGGGACCGACCTAACAATGAGCAGTTCTTC.

This clonotype was observed at least ten times. The chain carries TRBV6-1 and TRBJ2-1; 7 positions match TRBD2. J lost 0 bases, V lost 6 bases, and 14 bases had no gene match. CDR1 is MNHNS, CDR2 SASEGT, per germline. CDR3 size: 18 residues. This CDR3 reads CASSGRTRHRSSYNEQFF. In DNA form, the CDR3 reads TGTGCCAGCAGCGGCAGGACTAGACACAGAAGCTCCTACAATGAGCAGTTCTTC.

The chain has TRBV6-2 or TRBV6-3 and TRBJ2-5; a weak D match, TRBD2 (6 bases). Trimming stripped 0 bases from V and 0 bases from J, with 8 bases between. Germline CDR1 reads MNHEY; CDR2 reads SVGEGT. This CDR3 region has 15 residues. CDR3 coding DNA: TGTGCCAGCAGTTACTCCCCTAGCGACCAAGAGACCCAGTACTTC. The encoded protein is CASSYSPSDQETQYF.

The chain employs TRBV5-6 and TRBJ1-2; 9 positions agree with TRBD1. The germline V gene encodes CDR1 SGHDT and CDR2 YYEEEE. The CDR3 has 15 residues. J gave up 3 bases and V 0 bases, and 3 bases lay outside the gene matches. CDR3 DNA sequence: TGTGCCAGCAGCTTGGAATACAGGGGGCACTATGGCTACACCTTC. Translating it yields CASSLEYRGHYGYTF. Variable domain in full (rest from reference TRBV5-6 and TRBJ1-2): DAGVTQSPTHLIKTRGQQVTLRCSPKSGHDTVSWYQQALGQGPQFIFQYYEEEERQRGNFPDRFSGHQFPNYSSELNVNALLLGDSALYLCASSLEYRGHYGYTFGSGTRLTVV.

This sequence joins TRBV5-5 and TRBJ2-7, with D perhaps matching TRBD1 (6 bases). CDR3 length: 15 amino acids. Germline-derived CDR1 and CDR2 are SGHKS and YYEKEE (reference sequence). Trimming stripped 5 bases from V and 2 bases from J, with 17 bases between. CDR3 residues: CASRYRERDTYEQYF. In nucleotides, the CDR3 is TGTGCCAGCAGGTACAGGGAAAGGGATACCTACGAGCAGTACTTC.

The gene calls are TRBV3-1 and TRBJ2-3; 13 nucleotides align to TRBD2. This CDR3 is built from 16 residues. Trimming removed 3 bases from V and 4 bases from J; junction bases left unmatched: 4. Germline V gene sequence: CDR1 LGHDT, CDR2 YNNKEL (reference sequence). The CDR3 is CASSHSLAGGADTQYF. DNA for the CDR3: TGTGCCAGCAGCCACTCACTAGCGGGAGGGGCAGATACGCAGTATTTT.

This clonotype has at least ten counts. The CDR3 reads CAVEGPGGGTDTQYF. The CDR3 nucleotides are TGTGCCGTCGAGGGACCGGGCGGGGGCACAGATACGCAGTATTTT. The V and J genes are TRBV10-3 and TRBJ2-3; TRBD2 might be the D (6 bases). The V end was cut by 11 bases, the J end by 1 base, with 19 bases between. The CDR3 is 15 amino acids. Per germline, CDR1 ENHRY and CDR2 SYGVKD.